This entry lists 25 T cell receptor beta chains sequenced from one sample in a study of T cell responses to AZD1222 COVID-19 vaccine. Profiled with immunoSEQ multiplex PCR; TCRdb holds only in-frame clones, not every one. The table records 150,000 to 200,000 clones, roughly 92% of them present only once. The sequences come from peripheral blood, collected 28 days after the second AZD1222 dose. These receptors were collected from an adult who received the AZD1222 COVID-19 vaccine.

CDR3 DNA: TGTGCCAGCACGGGGGTCGGGACAGCGATACAAGAGACCCAGTACTTC. Amino acids: CASTGVGTAIQETQYF. The gene calls are TRBV5-5 and TRBJ2-5; weak D call: TRBD1 (7 bases). Germline CDR1 SGHKS, CDR2 YYEKEE (reference sequence). CDR3 length: 16 residues. The V end was cut by 6 bases, the J end by 2 bases, with 20 bases between.

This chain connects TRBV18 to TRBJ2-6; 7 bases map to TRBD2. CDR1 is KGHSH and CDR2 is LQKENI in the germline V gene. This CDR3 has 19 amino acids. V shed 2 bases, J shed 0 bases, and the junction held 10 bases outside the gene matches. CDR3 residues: CASSPTILADPSGANVLTF. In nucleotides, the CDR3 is TGTGCCAGCTCACCAACCATCCTAGCGGACCCCTCTGGGGCCAACGTCCTGACTTTC.

The CDR3 DNA sequence: TGTGCCAGCAGCCCAGGGACTAGCGAAGAGCAGTTCTTC. This translates into CASSPGTSEEQFF. The rearrangement uses TRBV6-5 and TRBJ2-1, with 10 positions matching TRBD2. The CDR3 covers 13 residues. Per the germline V gene, CDR1 is MNHEY and CDR2 is SVGAGI. V was clipped by 6 bases and J by 10 bases; unmatched bases: 6.

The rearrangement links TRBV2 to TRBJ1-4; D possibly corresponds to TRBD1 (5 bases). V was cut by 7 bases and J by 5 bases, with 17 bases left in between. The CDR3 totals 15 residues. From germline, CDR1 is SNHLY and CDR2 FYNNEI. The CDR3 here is CASTRAQGRNEKLFF. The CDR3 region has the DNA TGTGCCAGCACCAGAGCGCAGGGAAGAAATGAAAAACTGTTTTTT.

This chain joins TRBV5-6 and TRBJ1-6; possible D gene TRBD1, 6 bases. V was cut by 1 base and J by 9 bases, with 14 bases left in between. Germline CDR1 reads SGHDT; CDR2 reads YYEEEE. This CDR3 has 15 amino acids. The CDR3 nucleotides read TGTGCCAGCAGCTTGAGGGGGGGGCAGAGTTCACCCCTCCACTTT. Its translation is CASSLRGGQSSPLHF.

CDR3 in DNA: TGTGCCAGCAGCTTTAACAGGGGGCTGGATGGGGCCAACGTCCTGACTTTC. Residues: CASSFNRGLDGANVLTF. This chain connects TRBV11-2 to TRBJ2-6; 9 nucleotides line up with TRBD1. J gave up 3 bases and V 3 bases, and 6 bases lay outside the gene matches. The germline V gene has CDR1 SGHAT and CDR2 FQNNGV. The CDR3 runs to 17 residues.

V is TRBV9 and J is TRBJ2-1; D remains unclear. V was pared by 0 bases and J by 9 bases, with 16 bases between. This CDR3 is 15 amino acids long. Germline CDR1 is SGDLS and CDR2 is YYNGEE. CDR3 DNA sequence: TGTGCCAGCAGCGTAGATTCTGGGGTTTCAACTGAGCAGTTCTTC. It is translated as CASSVDSGVSTEQFF.

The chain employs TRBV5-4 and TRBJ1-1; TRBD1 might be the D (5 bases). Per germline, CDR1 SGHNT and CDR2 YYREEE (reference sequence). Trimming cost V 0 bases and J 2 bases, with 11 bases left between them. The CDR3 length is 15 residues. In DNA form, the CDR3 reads TGTGCCAGCAGCTTGGAAGCGGGGCTCAACACTGAAGCTTTCTTT. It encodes CASSLEAGLNTEAFF.

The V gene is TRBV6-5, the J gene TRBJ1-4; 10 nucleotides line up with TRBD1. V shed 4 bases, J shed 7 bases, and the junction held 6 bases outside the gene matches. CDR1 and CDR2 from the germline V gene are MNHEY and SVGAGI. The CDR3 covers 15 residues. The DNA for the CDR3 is TGTGCCAGCAGTTCCCGACAGGGGGCACGTGAAAAACTGTTTTTT. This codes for CASSSRQGAREKLFF.

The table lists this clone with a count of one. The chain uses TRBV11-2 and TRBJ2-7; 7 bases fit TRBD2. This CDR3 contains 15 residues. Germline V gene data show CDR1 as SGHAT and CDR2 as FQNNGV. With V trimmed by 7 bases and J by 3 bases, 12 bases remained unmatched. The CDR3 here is CASKNMRTRGYEQYF. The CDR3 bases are TGTGCCAGCAAGAACATGAGGACTAGGGGCTACGAGCAGTACTTC.

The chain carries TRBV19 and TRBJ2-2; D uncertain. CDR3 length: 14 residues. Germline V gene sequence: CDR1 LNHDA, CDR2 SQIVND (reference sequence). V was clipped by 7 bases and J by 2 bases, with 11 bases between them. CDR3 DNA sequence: TGTGCCAGTACCCTGGACGGCAACACCGGGGAGCTGTTTTTT. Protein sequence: CASTLDGNTGELFF.

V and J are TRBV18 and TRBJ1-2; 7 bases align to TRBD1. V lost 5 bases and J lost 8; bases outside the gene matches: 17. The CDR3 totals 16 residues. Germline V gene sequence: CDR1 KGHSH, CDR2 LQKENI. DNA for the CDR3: TGTGCCAGCTCATATATGGACAGGATCAGCGGTGTAGGCTACACCTTC. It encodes CASSYMDRISGVGYTF.

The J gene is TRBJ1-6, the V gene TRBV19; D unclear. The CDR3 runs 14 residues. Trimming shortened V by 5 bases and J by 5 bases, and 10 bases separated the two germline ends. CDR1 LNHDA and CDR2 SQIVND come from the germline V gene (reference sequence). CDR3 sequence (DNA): TGTGCCAGTAGTCCTGAAGGGAATAATTCACCCCTCCACTTT. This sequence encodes CASSPEGNNSPLHF.

The CDR3 region is CASTPSRDSRKQFF. For the CDR3, the DNA is TGTGCCAGTACCCCCTCCCGGGACTCCAGGAAGCAGTTCTTC. The rearrangement links TRBV19 to TRBJ2-1; D might be TRBD2 (6 bases). The germline CDR1 and CDR2 sequences are LNHDA and SQIVND (reference sequence). V lost 7 bases and J lost 11, with 21 bases in between. This CDR3 has 14 residues.

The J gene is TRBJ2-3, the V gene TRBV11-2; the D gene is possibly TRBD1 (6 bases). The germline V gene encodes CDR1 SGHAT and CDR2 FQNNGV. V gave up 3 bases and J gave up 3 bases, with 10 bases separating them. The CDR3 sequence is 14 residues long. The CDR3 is CASSFLQGTDTQYF. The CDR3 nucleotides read TGTGCCAGCAGCTTCCTGCAGGGGACAGATACGCAGTATTTT.

The CDR3 loop reads CASSLDRVAGELFF. The CDR3 DNA reads TGCGCCAGCAGCTTGGACAGGGTAGCCGGGGAGCTGTTTTTT. The chain couples TRBV5-1 to TRBJ2-2; possible D gene TRBD1, 6 bases. In germline, CDR1 is SGHRS, CDR2 YFSETQ. This CDR3 has 14 amino acids. The germline V and J ends were trimmed by 0 bases and 6 bases, with 9 bases remaining between them.

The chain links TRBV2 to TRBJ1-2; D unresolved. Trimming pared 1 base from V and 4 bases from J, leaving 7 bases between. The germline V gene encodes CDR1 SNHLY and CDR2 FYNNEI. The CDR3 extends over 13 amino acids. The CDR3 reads CASSEEQTYGYTF. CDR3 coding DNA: TGTGCCAGCAGTGAAGAACAGACCTATGGCTACACCTTC.

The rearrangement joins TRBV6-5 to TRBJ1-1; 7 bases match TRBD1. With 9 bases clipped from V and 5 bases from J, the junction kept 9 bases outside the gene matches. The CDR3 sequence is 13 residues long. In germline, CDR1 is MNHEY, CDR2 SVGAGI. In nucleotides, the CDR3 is TGTGCCAGAATACAGGGGCAGGGGACTGAAGCTTTCTTT. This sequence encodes CARIQGQGTEAFF.

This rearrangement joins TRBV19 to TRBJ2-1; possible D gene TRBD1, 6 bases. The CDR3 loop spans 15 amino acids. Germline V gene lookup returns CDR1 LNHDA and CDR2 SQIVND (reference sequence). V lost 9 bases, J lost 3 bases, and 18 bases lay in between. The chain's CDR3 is CASNIQQGSYNEQFF. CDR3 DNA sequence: TGTGCCAGCAACATCCAACAGGGTAGCTACAATGAGCAGTTCTTC. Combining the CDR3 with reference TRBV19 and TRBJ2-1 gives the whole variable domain DGGITQSPKYLFRKEGQNVTLSCEQNLNHDAMYWYRQDPGQGLRLIYYSQIVNDFQKGDIAEGYSVSREKKESFPLTVTSAQKNPTAFYLCASNIQQGSYNEQFFGPGTRLTVL.

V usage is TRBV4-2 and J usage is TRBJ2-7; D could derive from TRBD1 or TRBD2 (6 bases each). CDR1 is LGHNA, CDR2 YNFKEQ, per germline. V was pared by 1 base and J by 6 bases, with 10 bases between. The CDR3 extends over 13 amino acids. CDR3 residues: CASSQVGGGEQYF. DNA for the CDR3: TGTGCCAGCAGCCAAGTGGGGGGCGGCGAGCAGTACTTC.

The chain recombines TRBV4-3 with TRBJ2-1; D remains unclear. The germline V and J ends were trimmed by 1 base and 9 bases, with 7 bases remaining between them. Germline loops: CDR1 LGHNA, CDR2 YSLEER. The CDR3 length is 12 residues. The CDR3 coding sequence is TGCGCCAGCAGCCAAGGGTCAGCTGAGCAGTTCTTC. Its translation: CASSQGSAEQFF.

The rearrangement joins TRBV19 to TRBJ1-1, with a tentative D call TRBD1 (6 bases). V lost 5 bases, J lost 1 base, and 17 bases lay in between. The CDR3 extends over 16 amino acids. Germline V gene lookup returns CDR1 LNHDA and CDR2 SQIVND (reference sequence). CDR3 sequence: CASSPRTAFENTEAFF. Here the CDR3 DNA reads TGTGCCAGTAGTCCTCGGACAGCGTTTGAGAACACTGAAGCTTTCTTT.

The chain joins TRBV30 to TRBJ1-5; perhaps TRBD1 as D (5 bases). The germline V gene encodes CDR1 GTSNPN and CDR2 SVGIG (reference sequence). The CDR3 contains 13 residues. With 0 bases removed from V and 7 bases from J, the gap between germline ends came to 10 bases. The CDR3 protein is CAWSVQAGQPQHF. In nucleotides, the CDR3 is TGTGCCTGGAGTGTACAGGCTGGCCAGCCCCAGCATTTT.

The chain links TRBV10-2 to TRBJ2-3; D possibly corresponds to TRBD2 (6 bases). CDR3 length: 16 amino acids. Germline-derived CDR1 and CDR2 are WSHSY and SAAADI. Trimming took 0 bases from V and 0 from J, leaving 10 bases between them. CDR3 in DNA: TGCGCCAGCAGTGAGTCCCTAGCGTCTAGCACAGATACGCAGTATTTT. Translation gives CASSESLASSTDTQYF.

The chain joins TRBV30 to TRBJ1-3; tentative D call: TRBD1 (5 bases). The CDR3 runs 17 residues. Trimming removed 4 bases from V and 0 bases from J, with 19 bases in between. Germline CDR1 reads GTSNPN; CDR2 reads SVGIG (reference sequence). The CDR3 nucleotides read TGTGCCTGGAAGCGCCCCTGGGGGGTCCTCTCTGGAAACACCATATATTTT. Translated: CAWKRPWGVLSGNTIYF.